Sequencing of this TCR beta chain was carried out in a study of blood T cell repertoires in COVID-19. Study-wide background: Sites across the United States, Italy and Spain contributed samples from acute and convalescent COVID-19. PBMCs, B-cell-depleted T cells, or T cells provided the cDNA or gDNA that made up the material.

The study recruited people aged about 18 to 95 years across 20 to 30 US areas. Trimming took 1 base from V and 4 from J, leaving 11 bases between them. Germline CDR1 SGHTA, CDR2 FQGNSA. This CDR3 spans 14 amino acids. Under the authors' procedure: It was from reference gene primer amplification that nucleated cell counts were estimated. TCRdb keeps only in-frame clones here, not all; method: immunoSEQ multiplex PCR. V and J calls and clone size are those listed in that table; D and trimming were worked out from the DNA. The table includes under 300,000 clones, approximately 84% detected once. The chain employs TRBV7-2 and TRBJ2-7; D remains ambiguous. The source of this sequence is a woman in her thirties or forties with acute COVID-19. The sequenced material came from PBMCs or T cells enriched from blood (not recorded which). This CDR3 is CASSLGFAMYEQYF. The CDR3 region has the DNA TGTGCCAGCAGCTTAGGTTTCGCGATGTACGAGCAGTACTTC.